These 18 T cell receptor beta chains came from one sample sequenced in a study of beta chain features in type 1 diabetes. Reverse transcription of all isolated RNA meant that expressed TCRB transcripts were sequenced. The data were produced by immunoSEQ multiplex PCR, yet TCRdb's version contains in-frame clones alone and is incomplete. The repertoire has about 320,000 clones, approximately 15% of them found once; the top ten carry 6.7%. Sequencing input: central memory CD4+ T cells from blood. The receptors were gathered from a man aged 30-40 years in good health.

This clone was counted only a few times. The chain links TRBV7-2 to TRBJ2-3; TRBD2 agrees at 8 bases. The V gene end was trimmed by 2 bases and the J gene end by 0 bases; junction bases not matched to a gene: 4. Germline V gives CDR1 SGHTA, CDR2 FQGNSA. The CDR3 is 16 residues long. The CDR3 loop reads CASSLYGGASTDTQYF. The CDR3 bases are TGTGCCAGCAGCTTATACGGGGGGGCTAGCACAGATACGCAGTATTTT.

This clone was found a few times. The V and J genes are TRBV27 and TRBJ2-3, with 13 bases lining up with TRBD2. The length of the CDR3 is 17 residues. Trimming removed 6 bases from V and 4 bases from J; junction bases left unmatched: 10. In germline, CDR1 is MNHEY, CDR2 SMNVEV (reference sequence). This CDR3 reads CASSAKRLAGGADTQYF. CDR3 coding DNA: TGTGCCAGCAGCGCAAAAAGACTAGCGGGGGGCGCAGATACGCAGTATTTT.

The chain is built from TRBV5-1 and TRBJ1-1; no firm D call. Germline V gene data show CDR1 as SGHRS and CDR2 as YFSETQ. The ends were cut back, 6 bases at V and 1 base at J, with 10 bases in the middle. The CDR3 sequence is 13 residues long. The CDR3 DNA reads TGCGCCAGCAAGAGGGAACCGAACACTGAAGCTTTCTTT. It specifies CASKREPNTEAFF. Full variable domain (rest looked up from reference TRBV5-1 and TRBJ1-1): KAGVTQTPRYLIKTRGQQVTLSCSPISGHRSVSWYQQTPGQGLQFLFEYFSETQRNKGNFPGRFSGRQFSNSRSEMNVSTLELGDSALYLCASKREPNTEAFFGQGTRLTVV.

CDR3 region: CASSRGLIYGYTF. The CDR3 DNA is TGTGCCAGTAGCAGAGGGCTAATCTATGGCTACACCTTC. The genes are TRBV19 and TRBJ1-2; D gene uncertain. The germline V gene encodes CDR1 LNHDA and CDR2 SQIVND (reference sequence). The CDR3 sequence is 13 residues long. The V end lost 6 bases, the J end lost 4 bases, and 12 bases lay between the germline ends.

Only a few counts were recorded for this clone. The chain links TRBV13 to TRBJ2-3; 13 positions match TRBD2. Germline V CDR1 and CDR2: PRHDT, FYEKMQ (reference sequence). V shed 9 bases, J shed 3 bases, and the junction held 3 bases outside the gene matches. There are 14 residues in the CDR3. The CDR3: CASRLAGGTDTQYF. The CDR3 bases are TGTGCCAGTCGACTAGCGGGAGGAACAGATACGCAGTATTTT.

In this sample, this clone turned up a few times. The J gene is TRBJ1-5, the V gene TRBV2; D unresolved. V dropped 4 bases and J dropped 3 bases, with 7 bases sitting between them. The CDR3 has 13 amino acids. The germline gives CDR1 SNHLY, CDR2 FYNNEI. CDR3 in amino acids: CASSVDFNQPQHF. The CDR3 nucleotides read TGTGCCAGCAGTGTAGACTTCAATCAGCCCCAGCATTTT.

J is TRBJ2-2 and V is TRBV9, with D uncertain. Germline V gives CDR1 SGDLS, CDR2 YYNGEE. This CDR3 comprises 14 residues. Trimming removed 2 bases at V and 6 bases at J, with 11 bases between. For the CDR3, the DNA is TGTGCCAGCAGCGTTTCAATAGACCCCGGGGAGCTGTTTTTT. It encodes CASSVSIDPGELFF.

V and J are TRBV19 and TRBJ1-2; 10 bases map to TRBD1. V shed 9 bases, J shed 4 bases, and the junction held 11 bases outside the gene matches. CDR1 LNHDA and CDR2 SQIVND come from the germline V gene (reference sequence). The CDR3 covers 15 residues. CDR3 nucleotide sequence: TGTGCCAGCGCCGACGACAGGGGGCTTGGCTATGGCTACACCTTC. Protein sequence: CASADDRGLGYGYTF.

Written as DNA, the CDR3 is TGTGCCAGCTCACCTTCGGGACAGAGAGGCACAGATACGCAGTATTTT. Protein product: CASSPSGQRGTDTQYF. The gene calls are TRBV18 and TRBJ2-3; 7 nucleotides agree with TRBD1. Germline-derived CDR1 and CDR2 are KGHSH and LQKENI. V lost 3 bases, J lost 1 base, and 7 bases stayed unmatched. The CDR3 extends over 16 amino acids.

This rearrangement joins TRBV7-6 to TRBJ2-7; unclear D gene. V dropped 0 bases and J dropped 3 bases, with 9 bases sitting between them. Germline assignment: CDR1 SGHVS and CDR2 FNYEAQ. The CDR3 loop spans 14 amino acids. CDR3 DNA: TGTGCCAGCAGCTTAGCGGCAGAGTACTACGAGCAGTACTTC. Translating gives CASSLAAEYYEQYF.

The sample holds a few counts of this clone. A read error may explain this, as a much larger clone is one base away. Other DNA sequences in this sample translate to the same CDR3. The CDR3 bases are TGTGCCAGCAGCCAAGATCCGAACTATGGCTACACCTTC. Translation gives CASSQDPNYGYTF. The chain combines TRBV4-1 with TRBJ1-2; D unclear. The length of the CDR3 is 13 residues. CDR1 is MGHRA and CDR2 is YSYEKL in the germline V gene.

This clone was found a few times. This chain joins TRBV7-3 and TRBJ1-1; D call uncertain. V was clipped by 1 base and J by 1 base, with 7 bases between them. This CDR3 is 14 amino acids long. CDR1 SGHTA and CDR2 FQGTGA come from the germline V gene. The CDR3 coding sequence is TGTGCCAGCAGCTTAATCAGGCAGAACACTGAAGCTTTCTTT. Its translation is CASSLIRQNTEAFF. Supplemented by reference TRBV7-3 and TRBJ1-1, the full variable domain reads GAGVSQTPSNKVTEKGKYVELRCDPISGHTALYWYRQSLGQGPEFLIYFQGTGAADDSGLPNDRFFAVRPEGSVSTLKIQRTERGDSAVYLCASSLIRQNTEAFFGQGTRLTVV.

V is TRBV5-4 and J is TRBJ1-1, with 8 bases fitting TRBD1. CDR1 is SGHNT and CDR2 is YYREEE in the germline V gene (reference sequence). Losses at the gene ends were 5 bases for V and 4 bases for J; bases not matched to a gene: 7. The CDR3 sequence is 14 residues long. The CDR3 DNA reads as TGTGCCAGCAGTTGGACAGGGTCTCGCACTGAAGCTTTCTTT. It is translated as CASSWTGSRTEAFF.

This clone has a handful of counts. The V call is TRBV5-1, the J call TRBJ1-2; no reliable D call. From germline, CDR1 is SGHRS and CDR2 YFSETQ. This CDR3 contains 14 residues. V was clipped by 4 bases and J by 2 bases, with 12 bases between them. In DNA form, the CDR3 reads TGCGCCAGCAGCGCACTTCAGACAAACTATGGCTACACCTTC. Translating gives CASSALQTNYGYTF.

This chain uses TRBV27 with TRBJ1-4, with 9 bases aligning to TRBD1. CDR1 is MNHEY, CDR2 SMNVEV, per germline (reference sequence). The J segment lost 3 bases and the V segment lost 6 bases, leaving 5 bases of the junction unmatched. The CDR3 sequence is 15 residues long. The CDR3 region is CASRKQGAANEKLFF. CDR3 coding DNA: TGTGCCAGCAGAAAACAGGGGGCGGCTAATGAAAAACTGTTTTTT.

This clone was detected only a few times. This rearrangement joins TRBV7-6 to TRBJ2-3; D might be TRBD1 (5 bases). The germline V gene has CDR1 SGHVS and CDR2 FNYEAQ. Trimming removed 2 bases from V and 5 bases from J, with 11 bases in between. This CDR3 contains 14 residues. The CDR3 is CASSLRAGKDTQYF. The CDR3 nucleotides read TGTGCCAGCAGCTTAAGGGCAGGGAAAGATACGCAGTATTTT.

The chain uses TRBV7-7 and TRBJ1-3, with D possibly TRBD1 on 6 matching bases. V lost 5 bases and J 4 bases, leaving 9 bases between the germline ends. The germline V gene encodes CDR1 SSHAT and CDR2 FNYEAQ (reference sequence). This CDR3 has 13 residues. CDR3: CASSRGHGNTIYF. In nucleotides, the CDR3 is TGTGCCAGCAGCCGGGGACACGGAAACACCATATATTTT.

This clone was detected only a few times. The V call is TRBV5-1, the J call TRBJ2-3, with TRBD2 matching over 7 bases. Germline values: CDR1 SGHRS, CDR2 YFSETQ. The CDR3 totals 17 residues. V was pared by 5 bases and J by 2 bases, with 14 bases of the junction left unmatched. The chain's CDR3 is CASRPDLRGLSTDTQYF. In DNA form, the CDR3 reads TGCGCCAGCAGGCCCGACTTGCGGGGGTTATCCACAGATACGCAGTATTTT.